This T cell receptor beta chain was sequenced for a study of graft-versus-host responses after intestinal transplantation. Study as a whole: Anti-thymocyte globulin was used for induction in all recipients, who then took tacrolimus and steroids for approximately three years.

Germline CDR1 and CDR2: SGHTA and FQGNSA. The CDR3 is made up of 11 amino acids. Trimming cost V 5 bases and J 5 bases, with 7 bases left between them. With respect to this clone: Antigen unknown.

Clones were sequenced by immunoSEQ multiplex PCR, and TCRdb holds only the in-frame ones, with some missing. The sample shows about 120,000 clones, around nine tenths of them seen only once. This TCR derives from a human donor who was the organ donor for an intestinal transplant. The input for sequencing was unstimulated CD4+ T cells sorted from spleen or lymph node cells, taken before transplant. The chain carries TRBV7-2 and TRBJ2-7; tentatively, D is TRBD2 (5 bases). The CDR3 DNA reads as TGTGCCAGCAGCCAGCGGAACGAGCAGTACTTC. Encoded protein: CASSQRNEQYF.